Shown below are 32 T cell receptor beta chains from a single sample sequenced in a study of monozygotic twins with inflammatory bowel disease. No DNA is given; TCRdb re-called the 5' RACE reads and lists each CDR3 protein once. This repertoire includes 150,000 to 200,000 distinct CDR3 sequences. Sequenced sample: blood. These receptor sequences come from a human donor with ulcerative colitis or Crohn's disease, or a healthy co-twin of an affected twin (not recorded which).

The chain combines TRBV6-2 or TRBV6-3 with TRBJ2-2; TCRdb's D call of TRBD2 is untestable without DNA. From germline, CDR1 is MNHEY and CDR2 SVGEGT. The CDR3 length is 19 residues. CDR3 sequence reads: CASSLTGTSGRKDTGELFF.

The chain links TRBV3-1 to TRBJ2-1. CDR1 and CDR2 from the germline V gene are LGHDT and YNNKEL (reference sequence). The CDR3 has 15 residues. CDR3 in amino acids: CASSSDTGSYNEQFF.

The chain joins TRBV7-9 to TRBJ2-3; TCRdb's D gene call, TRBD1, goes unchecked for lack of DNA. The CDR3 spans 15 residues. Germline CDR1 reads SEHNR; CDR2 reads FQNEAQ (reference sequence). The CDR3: CASSLEGGPLDTQYF.

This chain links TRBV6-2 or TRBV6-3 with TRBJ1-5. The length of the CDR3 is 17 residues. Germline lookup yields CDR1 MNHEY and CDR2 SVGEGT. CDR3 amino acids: CASSYSNGGMSNQPQHF.

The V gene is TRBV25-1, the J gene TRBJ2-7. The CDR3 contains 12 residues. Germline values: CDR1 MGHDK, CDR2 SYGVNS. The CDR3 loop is CASSDLIYEQYF.

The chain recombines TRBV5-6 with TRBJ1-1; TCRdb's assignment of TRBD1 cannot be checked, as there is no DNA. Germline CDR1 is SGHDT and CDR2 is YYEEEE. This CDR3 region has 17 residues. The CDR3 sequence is CASSLPGTGARHTEAFF.

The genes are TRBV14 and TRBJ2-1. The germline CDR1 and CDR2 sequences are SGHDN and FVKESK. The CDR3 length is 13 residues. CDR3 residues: CASSRRQVNEQFF. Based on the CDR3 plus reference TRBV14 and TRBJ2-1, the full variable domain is EAGVTQFPSHSVIEKGQTVTLRCDPISGHDNLYWYRRVMGKEIKFLLHFVKESKQDESGMPNNRFLAERTGGTYSTLKVQPAELEDSGVYFCASSRRQVNEQFFGPGTRLTVL.

The CDR3 is CASSLDRGPREQYF. The rearrangement joins TRBV5-1 to TRBJ2-7; TCRdb gives TRBD1 as the D gene, but with no DNA this cannot be confirmed. From germline, CDR1 is SGHRS and CDR2 YFSETQ. The CDR3 loop spans 14 amino acids.

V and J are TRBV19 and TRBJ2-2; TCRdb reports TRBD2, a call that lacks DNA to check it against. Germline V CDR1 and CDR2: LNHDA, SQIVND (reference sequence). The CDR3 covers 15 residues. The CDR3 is CASKGSGSGYGELFF.

CDR3 region: CAISESSTGQKGTDTQYF. The chain employs TRBV10-3 and TRBJ2-3; TCRdb outputs TRBD1, but without DNA this stays unchecked. Germline V lookup: CDR1 ENHRY, CDR2 SYGVKD. The CDR3 covers 18 residues.

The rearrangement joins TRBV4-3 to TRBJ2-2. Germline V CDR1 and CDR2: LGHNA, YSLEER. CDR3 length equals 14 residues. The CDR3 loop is CASSQSDNTGELFF.

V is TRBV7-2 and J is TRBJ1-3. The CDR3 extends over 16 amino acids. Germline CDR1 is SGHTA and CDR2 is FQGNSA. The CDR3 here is CASSLLEGPSGNTIYF.

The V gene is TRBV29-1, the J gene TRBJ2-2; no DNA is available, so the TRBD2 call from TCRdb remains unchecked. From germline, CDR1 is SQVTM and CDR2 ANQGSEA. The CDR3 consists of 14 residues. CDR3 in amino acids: CSVGLAGDAGVLFF.

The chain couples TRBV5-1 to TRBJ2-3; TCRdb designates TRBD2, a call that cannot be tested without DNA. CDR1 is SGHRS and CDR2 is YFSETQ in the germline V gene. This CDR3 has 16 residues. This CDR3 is CASSLWGSGNKDTQYF.

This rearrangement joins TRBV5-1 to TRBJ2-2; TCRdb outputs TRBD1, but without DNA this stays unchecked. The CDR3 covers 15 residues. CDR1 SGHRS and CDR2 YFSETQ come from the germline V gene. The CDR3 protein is CASSLRQGHGGELFF. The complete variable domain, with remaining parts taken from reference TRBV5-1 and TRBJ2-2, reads KAGVTQTPRYLIKTRGQQVTLSCSPISGHRSVSWYQQTPGQGLQFLFEYFSETQRNKGNFPGRFSGRQFSNSRSEMNVSTLELGDSALYLCASSLRQGHGGELFFGEGSRLTVL.

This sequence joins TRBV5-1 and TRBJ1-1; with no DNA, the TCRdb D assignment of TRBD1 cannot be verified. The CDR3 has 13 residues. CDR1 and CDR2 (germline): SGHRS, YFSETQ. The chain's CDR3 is CASSFDRGTEAFF.

The CDR3 is CATSESGVARETQYF. The rearrangement links TRBV24-1 to TRBJ2-5; TCRdb reports TRBD1, a call that lacks DNA to check it against. The CDR3 runs 15 residues. Germline-derived CDR1 and CDR2 are KGHDR and SFDVKD.

The CDR3 region is CASRGPYEQYF. V gene TRBV6-5 combines with J gene TRBJ2-7. CDR1 is MNHEY and CDR2 is SVGAGI in the germline V gene. The CDR3 is made up of 11 amino acids.

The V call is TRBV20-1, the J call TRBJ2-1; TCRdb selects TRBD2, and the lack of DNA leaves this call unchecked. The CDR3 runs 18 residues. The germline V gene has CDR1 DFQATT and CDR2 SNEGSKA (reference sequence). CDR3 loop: CSFALAGGSKISYNEQFF.

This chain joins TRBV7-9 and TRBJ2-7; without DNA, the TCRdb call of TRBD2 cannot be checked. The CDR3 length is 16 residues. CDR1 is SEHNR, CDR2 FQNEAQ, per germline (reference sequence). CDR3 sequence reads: CASSPRTSGPSYEQYF.

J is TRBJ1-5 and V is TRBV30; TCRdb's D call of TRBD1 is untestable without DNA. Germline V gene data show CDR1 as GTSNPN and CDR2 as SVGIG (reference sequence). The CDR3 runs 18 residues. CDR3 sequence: CAWSVRMGQGRGNQPQHF.

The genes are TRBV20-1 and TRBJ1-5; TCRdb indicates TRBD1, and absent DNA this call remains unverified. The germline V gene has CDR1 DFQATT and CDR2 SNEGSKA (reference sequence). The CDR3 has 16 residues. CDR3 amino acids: CSASPPVRQGNQPQHF.

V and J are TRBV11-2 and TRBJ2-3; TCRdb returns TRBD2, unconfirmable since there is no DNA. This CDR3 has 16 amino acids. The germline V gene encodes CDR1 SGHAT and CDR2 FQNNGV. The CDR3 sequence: CASSLKRVLGVDTQYF.

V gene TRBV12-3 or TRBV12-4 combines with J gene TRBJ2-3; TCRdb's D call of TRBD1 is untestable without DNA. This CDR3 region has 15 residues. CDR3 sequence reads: CASSFPSARTDTQYF.

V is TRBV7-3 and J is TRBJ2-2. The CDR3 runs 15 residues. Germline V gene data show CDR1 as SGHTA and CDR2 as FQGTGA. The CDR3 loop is CASSSSTHWTGELFF.

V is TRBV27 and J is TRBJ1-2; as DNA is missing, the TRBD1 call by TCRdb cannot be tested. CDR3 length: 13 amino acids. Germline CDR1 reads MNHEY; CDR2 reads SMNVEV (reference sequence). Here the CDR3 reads CASSLRQGFGYTF.

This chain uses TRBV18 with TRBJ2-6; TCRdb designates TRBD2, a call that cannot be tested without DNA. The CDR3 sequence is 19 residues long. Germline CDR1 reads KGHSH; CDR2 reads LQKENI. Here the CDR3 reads CASSLKLAGGFSGANVLTF.

The CDR3 sequence is CASSLRQGIDSPLHF. This chain joins TRBV7-6 and TRBJ1-6; with no DNA, the TCRdb D assignment of TRBD1 cannot be verified. The CDR3 consists of 15 residues. Germline loops: CDR1 SGHVS, CDR2 FNYEAQ.

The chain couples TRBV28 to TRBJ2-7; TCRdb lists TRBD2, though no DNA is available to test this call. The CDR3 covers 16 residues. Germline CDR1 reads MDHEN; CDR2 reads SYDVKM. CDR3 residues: CASSLGPVLAGVEQYF.

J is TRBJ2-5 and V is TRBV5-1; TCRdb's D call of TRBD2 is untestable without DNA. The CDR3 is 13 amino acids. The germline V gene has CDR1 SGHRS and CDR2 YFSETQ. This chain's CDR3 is CASQLRGQETQYF. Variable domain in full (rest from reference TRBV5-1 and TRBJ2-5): KAGVTQTPRYLIKTRGQQVTLSCSPISGHRSVSWYQQTPGQGLQFLFEYFSETQRNKGNFPGRFSGRQFSNSRSEMNVSTLELGDSALYLCASQLRGQETQYFGPGTRLLVL.

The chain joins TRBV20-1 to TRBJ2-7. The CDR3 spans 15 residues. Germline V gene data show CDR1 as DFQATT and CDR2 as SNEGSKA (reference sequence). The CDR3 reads CSARDPLARAYEQYF.

The CDR3 sequence is CASSVDSSSYNEQFF. V usage is TRBV9 and J usage is TRBJ2-1. This CDR3 has 15 amino acids. In germline, CDR1 is SGDLS, CDR2 YYNGEE. Looking up the rest from reference TRBV9 and TRBJ2-1 gives the full variable domain: DSGVTQTPKHLITATGQRVTLRCSPRSGDLSVYWYQQSLDQGLQFLIQYYNGEERAKGNILERFSAQQFPDLHSELNLSSLELGDSALYFCASSVDSSSYNEQFFGPGTRLTVL.